This T cell receptor (beta chain) was profiled in a study of blood T cell repertoires in COVID-19. The CDR3 runs 15 residues. The V and J ends lost 1 base and 5 bases, in that order; junction bases with no gene match: 7. CDR1 SGHRS and CDR2 YFSETQ come from the germline V gene. The protocol was immunoSEQ multiplex PCR, while the TCRdb copy is restricted to in-frame clones and leaves out a portion. Here the sample spans a few hundred thousand clones, 88% being singletons. This clone was detected once. V is TRBV5-1 and J is TRBJ2-7; 9 bases fit TRBD1. The clonotype originates from a man aged 30-40 years who had recovered from COVID-19. The sequencing sample was made of PBMCs or T cells enriched from blood (not recorded which). CDR3: CASSLTPTGGDEQYF. The CDR3 coding sequence is TGCGCCAGCAGCTTGACCCCGACAGGGGGGGACGAGCAGTACTTC.